This T cell receptor (beta chain) was captured in a study of radiotherapy plus CTLA-4 blockade in lung cancer. Study-wide background: Disease control reached approximately 30%, with objective responses in 15% to 20%.

Profiled with immunoSEQ multiplex PCR; TCRdb holds only in-frame clones, not every one. There are some 100,000 clones in the sample; approximately 80% occur only once, and about 14% lies in the top ten. For this clone: No antigen is known for it.

Focal radiation and CTLA-4 blockade (ipilimumab) were tested in chemo-refractory metastatic non-small-cell lung cancer patients. From germline, CDR1 is MNHEY and CDR2 SVGAGI. The CDR3 runs to 15 residues. Trimming removed 0 bases from V and 2 bases from J, with 10 bases in between. Notes on the study in general: Clones of tumor-derived TCRs expanded in blood after radiotherapy plus ipilimumab. Reports state that early shifts in blood T cell clones, with interferon-beta, best predicted response.

The source of this sequence is a human donor with non-small cell lung cancer that progressed on radiotherapy plus ipilimumab. Sequencing used peripheral blood, obtained from a patient treated with radiotherapy plus ipilimumab. The chain employs TRBV6-5 and TRBJ1-2; D not certain. CDR3 residues: CASSYSGRLNYGYTF. The CDR3 DNA is TGTGCCAGCAGTTACTCTGGCAGGTTAAACTATGGCTACACCTTC.